This T cell receptor (beta chain) appears in the sequencing data of a study of cytomegalovirus exposure and HLA in healthy donors. This table comes from immunoSEQ multiplex PCR, and its TCRdb copy is limited to in-frame clones, with some not included. The table lists around 190,000 clones, around 85% of them singletons. The CDR3 extends over 12 amino acids. Germline V gene lookup returns CDR1 SGHTA and CDR2 FQGNSA. The V end lost 2 bases, the J end lost 7 bases, and 3 bases lay between the germline ends. This sequence was found in a man in his late teens or twenties in good health and CMV-seropositive. V is TRBV7-2 and J is TRBJ1-6; D ambiguous. Sequencing was performed on PBMCs. CDR3 region: CASSLQNSPLHF. The CDR3 nucleotides read TGTGCCAGCAGCTTACAGAATTCACCCCTCCACTTT.